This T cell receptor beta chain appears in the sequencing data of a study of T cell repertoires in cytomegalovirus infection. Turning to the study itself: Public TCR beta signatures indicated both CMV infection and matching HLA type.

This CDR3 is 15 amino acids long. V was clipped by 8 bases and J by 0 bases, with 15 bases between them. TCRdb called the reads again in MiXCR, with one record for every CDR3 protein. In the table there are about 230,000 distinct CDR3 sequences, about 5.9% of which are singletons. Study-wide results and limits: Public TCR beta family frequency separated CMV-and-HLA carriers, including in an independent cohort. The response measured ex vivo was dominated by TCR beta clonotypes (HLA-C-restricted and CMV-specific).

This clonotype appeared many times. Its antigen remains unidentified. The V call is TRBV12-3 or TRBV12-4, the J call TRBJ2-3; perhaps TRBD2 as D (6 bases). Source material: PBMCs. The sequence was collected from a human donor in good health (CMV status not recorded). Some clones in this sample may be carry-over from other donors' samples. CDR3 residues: CASAEGGASTDTQYF. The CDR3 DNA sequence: TGTGCCAGCGCGGAAGGAGGGGCGAGCACAGATACGCAGTATTTT.